This T cell receptor beta chain was documented in a study of cytomegalovirus exposure and HLA in healthy donors. Broader study findings: Reports indicate that TCR beta sequences accurately predicted the HLA-A and HLA-B alleles of most subjects.

Researchers ran the PCR with 60 Vbeta and 13 Jbeta primers. Here immunoSEQ multiplex PCR was the method, and the copy in TCRdb shows in-frame clones only, minus some. The sample shows 150,000 to 200,000 clones, about 80% of them seen only once. Germline V lookup: CDR1 LGHNA, CDR2 YNFKEQ. There are 15 residues in the CDR3. With 2 bases removed from V and 1 base from J, the gap between germline ends came to 11 bases. A remark on this clone: Its antigen is unidentified.

The gene calls are TRBV4-2 and TRBJ1-1; D is undetermined. This sequence originates from a woman aged 45-65 years in good health and CMV-seronegative. Sequencing input: PBMCs. The CDR3: CASSQRHGENTEAFF. CDR3 in DNA: TGTGCCAGCAGCCAAAGACACGGGGAGAACACTGAAGCTTTCTTT.